This is a list of T cell receptor beta chains from one sample in a study of blood T cell repertoires in COVID-19. Clones were read by immunoSEQ multiplex PCR, and TCRdb kept only the in-frame ones, dropping some. The data contain about 120,000 clones, 90% of them singletons. Sequenced input: peripheral blood. All receptors come from a human donor with active COVID-19. The donor label of this sample is uncertain. The CDR3 runs from the conserved cysteine through the conserved F or W. D genes are given only for firm matches. Size tells how often a clone was seen (once, few, many) or the class of an expanded clone, and some rows leave it out.

D | J | size | V | DNA | CDR3
TRBD1 | TRBJ2-7 | . | TRBV7-6 | TGTGCCAGCAGGTTCCGGGACAGCCCAACCTACGAGCAGTACTTC | CASRFRDSPTYEQYF
. | TRBJ2-3 | . | TRBV19 | TGTGCCAGTAGAATCCGGGGGTCTAACACAGATACGCAGTATTTT | CASRIRGSNTDTQYF
TRBD1 | TRBJ1-2 | . | TRBV5-1 | TGCGCCAGCAGCTTGGGGGTCAGGGGGTATGGCTACACCTTC | CASSLGVRGYGYTF
. | TRBJ1-6 | . | TRBV5-1 | TGCGCCAGCAGCTTGGGCAAAACAGGGTATAATTCACCCCTCCACTTT | CASSLGKTGYNSPLHF
TRBD1 | TRBJ1-5 | . | TRBV28 | TGTGCCAGCAGTCTAACAGGGGGCGGCAATCAGCCCCAGCATTTT | CASSLTGGGNQPQHF
. | TRBJ2-1 | once | TRBV9 | TGTGCCAGCAGCCTCCGGTCCAATGAGCAGTTCTTC | CASSLRSNEQFF
. | TRBJ1-1 | . | TRBV5-4 | TGTGCCAGCAGCTCCGGGGAAACTGAAGCTTTCTTT | CASSSGETEAFF
. | TRBJ2-1 | . | TRBV9 | TGTGCCAGCAGCGTAAGCCTAGAGATTCCCTACAATGAGCAGTTCTTC | CASSVSLEIPYNEQFF
. | TRBJ2-3 | . | TRBV2 | TGTGCCAGATCCTTAGGAGGGCCCACAGATACGCAGTATTTT | CARSLGGPTDTQYF
. | TRBJ1-1 | once | TRBV4-1 | TGCGCCAGCAGCCAAGTAGTCCTCGGGAACACTGAAGCTTTCTTT | CASSQVVLGNTEAFF
TRBD2 | TRBJ2-7 | . | TRBV3-1/TRBV3-2 | TGTGCCAGCAGCCGAGGGACTAGCGGGGGCAGCTCCTACGAGCAGTACTTC | CASSRGTSGGSSYEQYF
TRBD1 | TRBJ1-3 | . | TRBV6-5 | TGTGCCAGCAGTTACTTGAAGGGGGCGTCTGGAAACACCATATATTTT | CASSYLKGASGNTIYF
. | TRBJ1-5 | . | TRBV6-6 | TGTGCCAGCAGTTACCAGGGGTTAGAGCCCCAGCATTTT | CASSYQGLEPQHF
TRBD2 | TRBJ2-3 | . | TRBV28 | TGTGCCAGCTGCCCCCCGGGCGGGGGAATCTCGACAGATACGCAGTATTTT | CASCPPGGGISTDTQYF
. | TRBJ1-5 | . | TRBV19 | TGTGCCAGTAGTATATGGACTGGGGATCAGCCCCAGCATTTT | CASSIWTGDQPQHF
TRBD1 | TRBJ2-5 | once | TRBV7-6 | TGTGCCAGCAGCAGCAATACAGGGGGCGCGGAGACCCAGTACTTC | CASSSNTGGAETQYF
. | TRBJ2-3 | . | TRBV5-4 | TGTGCCAGCAGCCCTGGTAAGCCAGATACGCAGTATTTT | CASSPGKPDTQYF
TRBD1 | TRBJ2-7 | . | TRBV6-6 | TGTGCCAGCAGTCTGGGGTCCGGGACAGGGGGTTTTGAGCAGTACTTC | CASSLGSGTGGFEQYF
TRBD1 | TRBJ2-7 | once | TRBV9 | TGTGCCAGCAGCCCCCGACAGGGGGCCATCTACGAGCAGTACTTC | CASSPRQGAIYEQYF
TRBD2 | TRBJ2-1 | . | TRBV18 | TGTGCCAGCTCACCACCGGGGCTAGCGGGGGGAGGAGTCAATGAGCAGTTCTTC | CASSPPGLAGGGVNEQFF
. | TRBJ2-3 | . | TRBV10-3 | TGTGCCATCAGTGATCGAAGAACCACTCCCACAGATACGCAGTATTTT | CAISDRRTTPTDTQYF
TRBD1 | TRBJ2-7 | . | TRBV10-3 | TGTGCCATCAGTGTTACAGGGGGCTACGAGCAGTACTTC | CAISVTGGYEQYF
TRBD1 | TRBJ1-2 | . | TRBV15 | TGTGCCACCAGCAGAGAGGGGACAGGGGGCTTAACCTATGGCTACACCTTC | CATSREGTGGLTYGYTF
TRBD1 | TRBJ1-5 | . | TRBV6-2/TRBV6-3 | TGTGCCAGCAGCGGTCAGGGGGGCAATCAGCCCCAGCATTTT | CASSGQGGNQPQHF
. | TRBJ2-5 | . | TRBV7-6 | TGTGCCAGCAGCTTAGTGGTCACTTTTAGAGGAGGGGAGACCCAGTACTTC | CASSLVVTFRGGETQYF
. | TRBJ1-2 | . | TRBV19 | TGTGCCAGTAGTGATGCGGGGGCGAGTGGCTACACCTTC | CASSDAGASGYTF
. | TRBJ2-7 | . | TRBV9 | TGTGCCAGTACCCGGGGTGAATCAATAGTCCAGCAGTACTTC | CASTRGESIVQQYF
TRBD2 | TRBJ2-1 | . | TRBV7-2 | TGTGCCAGCAGCTTCCGAACGGGGGGATACAATGAGCAGTTCTTC | CASSFRTGGYNEQFF
. | TRBJ1-6 | . | TRBV9 | TGTGCCAGCAGCGTAGCCCAGGGAAGTTCACCCCTCCACTTT | CASSVAQGSSPLHF
TRBD2 | TRBJ2-2 | . | TRBV28 | TGTGCCAGCAGCCTTACTAGCGGGGGTTACACCGGGGAGCTGTTTTTT | CASSLTSGGYTGELFF
TRBD1 | TRBJ1-2 | . | TRBV6-5 | TGTGCCAGCAGCCTGGACAGGGGGTATGGCTACACCTTC | CASSLDRGYGYTF
. | TRBJ1-1 | . | TRBV19 | TGTGCCAGTAGTATAGGCGGGGCGCGGTATGAAGCTTTCTTT | CASSIGGARYEAFF
TRBD2 | TRBJ2-7 | . | TRBV5-1 | TGCGCCAGCAGCTTTATTTTGGGAGGGGTAACCTACGAGCAGTACTTC | CASSFILGGVTYEQYF
TRBD1 | TRBJ2-7 | many | TRBV29-1 | TGCAGCGTTGGACGGACAGGGTGGGACGAGCAGTACTTC | CSVGRTGWDEQYF
TRBD1 | TRBJ2-7 | . | TRBV29-1 | TGCAGCGTTGTTCTGGACAGGGCTTCCTACGAGCAGTACTTC | CSVVLDRASYEQYF
. | TRBJ2-3 | . | TRBV19 | TGTGCCAGTAGTGTTGGCGGTAGCACAGATACGCAGTATTTT | CASSVGGSTDTQYF
. | TRBJ1-4 | few | TRBV11-2 | TGTGCCAGCAGCTCCTTAATAAGGGGCGAAAAACTGTTTTTT | CASSSLIRGEKLFF
. | TRBJ2-3 | . | TRBV9 | TGTGCCAGCAGCTCCGGGGGGCCAACCCCGGGCACAGATACGCAGTATTTT | CASSSGGPTPGTDTQYF
TRBD1 | TRBJ1-1 | . | TRBV19 | TGTGCCAGTAGTCGGCCAGGGGGCCGAAACACTGAAGCTTTCTTT | CASSRPGGRNTEAFF
TRBD2 | TRBJ2-7 | . | TRBV6-1 | TGTGCCAGCAGTGAGATAAAACTAGCGGGGGGCTACGAGCAGTACTTC | CASSEIKLAGGYEQYF
. | TRBJ2-3 | . | TRBV5-4 | TGTGCCAGCAGCCGCGACTGGTCAGATACGCAGTATTTT | CASSRDWSDTQYF
TRBD1 | TRBJ1-4 | . | TRBV6-5 | TGTGCCAGCAGTAGGGACAGGACAACTAATGAAAAACTGTTTTTT | CASSRDRTTNEKLFF
TRBD1 | TRBJ1-1 | . | TRBV19 | TGTGCCAGTAGTATGTCGGACAGGGTTACTGAAGCTTTCTTT | CASSMSDRVTEAFF
TRBD2 | TRBJ2-1 | . | TRBV4-3 | TGCGCCAGCAGCCAGGGACTAGCTTTCTACTATGAGCAGTTCTTC | CASSQGLAFYYEQFF
TRBD1 | TRBJ2-3 | once | TRBV4-1 | TGCGCCAGCAGCCAAAGGGACAGAAGCACAGATACGCAGTATTTT | CASSQRDRSTDTQYF
TRBD2 | TRBJ2-2 | . | TRBV5-6 | TGTGCCAGCAGCTTGCCCCTAGCGGGGGGGCTGTCGAACACCGGGGAGCTGTTTTTT | CASSLPLAGGLSNTGELFF
TRBD1 | TRBJ1-2 | . | TRBV10-3 | TGTGCCATCAGTGGGACAGGGCCTAACTATGGCTACACCTTC | CAISGTGPNYGYTF
. | TRBJ2-1 | . | TRBV6-5 | TGTGCCAGCCGCGAGAGGGATAATGAGCAGTTCTTC | CASRERDNEQFF
TRBD1 | TRBJ2-3 | . | TRBV5-1 | TGCGCCAGCAGCAACAATCCGGGACAGGGGATGAATACGCAGTATTTT | CASSNNPGQGMNTQYF
. | TRBJ2-3 | . | TRBV7-2 | TGTGCCAGCAGCTTGACAGGAAGCACAGATACGCAGTATTTT | CASSLTGSTDTQYF
TRBD1 | TRBJ1-6 | once | TRBV9 | TGTGCCAGCAGCGTATCAGAAACGACAGGGACACCCCTCCACTTT | CASSVSETTGTPLHF
. | TRBJ2-5 | . | TRBV10-3 | TGTGCCATCAGTGTGGGCGGACAACAAGAGACCCAGTACTTC | CAISVGGQQETQYF
TRBD1 | TRBJ1-5 | . | TRBV7-8 | TGTGCCAGCAGTTTACAGGGGCATAGCAATCAGCCCCAGCATTTT | CASSLQGHSNQPQHF
. | TRBJ1-1 | . | TRBV9 | TGTGCCAGCAGCGTAGAATACTGGGAGGATGAAGCTTTCTTT | CASSVEYWEDEAFF